These 13 T cell receptor beta chains were all obtained from the same sample, sequenced in a study of T cells in Graves' hyperthyroidism and ophthalmopathy. Amplification of TCR beta CDR3 regions was performed using RNA transcripts as template. During a first-round RT-PCR of the TCR CDR3, the HTBI primer set was used. TCRdb independently ran MiXCR on the multiplex PCR reads; one entry per CDR3 protein. The repertoire holds approximately 690,000 distinct CDR3 sequences, around 15% seen once, with around 12% in the top ten. The specimen was blood. These receptor sequences come from a woman in her fifties or sixties with Graves' ophthalmopathy.

This clonotype was picked up many times. The gene calls are TRBV7-2 and TRBJ2-1, with 10 positions matching TRBD2. The length of the CDR3 is 15 residues. Germline V gives CDR1 SGHTA, CDR2 FQGNSA. With 6 bases clipped from V and 7 bases from J, the junction kept 9 bases outside the gene matches. The CDR3, as DNA: TGTGCCAGCAGACAAGCGGGAGGGCCTGGTAATGAGCAGTTCTTC. Its translation is CASRQAGGPGNEQFF.

This clonotype was counted a few times. The rearrangement links TRBV7-2 to TRBJ1-3; no firm D call. This CDR3 has 15 residues. The germline gives CDR1 SGHTA, CDR2 FQGNSA. V lost 7 bases, J lost 2 bases, and 15 bases lay in between. The CDR3 reads CASTLGVGTGNTIYF. DNA for the CDR3: TGTGCCAGCACGCTGGGCGTGGGTACTGGAAACACCATATATTTT.

The chain uses TRBV19 and TRBJ2-1; the match to TRBD2 covers 10 bases. Germline loops: CDR1 LNHDA, CDR2 SQIVND (reference sequence). Unmatched junction bases numbered 3, after V lost 1 base and J lost 9 bases. This CDR3 spans 14 amino acids. The CDR3 region has the DNA TGTGCCAGTAGTATAGGGGCTAGCGGGAGTGAGCAGTTCTTC. Translated, it gives CASSIGASGSEQFF.

In this sample, this clonotype turned up many times. J is TRBJ2-5 and V is TRBV2, with D maybe TRBD2 (5 bases). Germline CDR1 reads SNHLY; CDR2 reads FYNNEI. The CDR3 loop spans 14 amino acids. V lost 3 bases, J lost 4 bases, and 12 bases lay in between. For the CDR3, the DNA is TGTGCCAGCAGTGAGTCCCTTGCGGGAGAGACCCAGTACTTC. It specifies CASSESLAGETQYF.

At least ten counts were recorded for this clonotype. This chain joins TRBV28 and TRBJ2-7; no firm D call. V gave up 2 bases and J gave up 0 bases, with 11 bases separating them. The germline V gene encodes CDR1 MDHEN and CDR2 SYDVKM. This CDR3 has 15 amino acids. In nucleotides, the CDR3 is TGTGCCAGCAGTTTACCCTCTGGGCACTCCTACGAGCAGTACTTC. This encodes CASSLPSGHSYEQYF.

In its sample, this clonotype was seen a few times. The chain uses TRBV12-3 or TRBV12-4 and TRBJ1-3; the D gene is possibly TRBD1 (6 bases). This CDR3 is 15 amino acids long. V was trimmed by 5 bases and J by 0 bases, leaving 11 bases between them. The CDR3 DNA follows: TGTGCCAGCAGTGAGGGACACTTCTCTGGAAACACCATATATTTT. Translating it yields CASSEGHFSGNTIYF.

This clonotype was seen repeatedly, ten times or more. The rearrangement joins TRBV5-1 to TRBJ1-1, with unresolved D. Germline CDR1 and CDR2: SGHRS and YFSETQ. The CDR3 contains 14 residues. Trimming removed 2 bases at V and 4 bases at J, with 12 bases between. CDR3 DNA sequence: TGCGCCAGCAGCTTTTCCGACACTAGCACTGAAGCTTTCTTT. As protein: CASSFSDTSTEAFF.

This clonotype was seen a few times. The genes are TRBV18 and TRBJ1-1; D not certain. Germline CDR1 and CDR2: KGHSH and LQKENI. This CDR3 comprises 13 residues. Trimming took 2 bases from V and 1 from J, leaving 5 bases between them. The CDR3 loop reads CASSPVRNTEAFF. CDR3 in DNA: TGTGCCAGCTCACCAGTCAGGAACACTGAAGCTTTCTTT.

This clonotype has only a few counts. V gene TRBV2 combines with J gene TRBJ2-4, with a tentative D call TRBD1 (6 bases). The CDR3 is 15 amino acids. V lost 7 bases and J lost 0, with 13 bases in between. CDR1 is SNHLY and CDR2 is FYNNEI in the germline V gene. Written as DNA, the CDR3 is TGTGCCAGCAACCGACAGGCCCTAGCCAAAAACATTCAGTACTTC. Translation: CASNRQALAKNIQYF.

V and J are TRBV25-1 and TRBJ2-3; D gene uncertain. Germline V gene lookup returns CDR1 MGHDK and CDR2 SYGVNS. Trimming left V 7 bases short and J 4 bases short, with 15 bases between. The CDR3 extends over 14 amino acids. The CDR3 is CASTPHKGPDTQYF. CDR3 bases: TGTGCCAGCACACCCCATAAGGGTCCAGATACGCAGTATTTT.

This clonotype has ten or more counts. This sequence joins TRBV13 and TRBJ2-7, with TRBD2 matching 9 bases. Germline CDR1 and CDR2: PRHDT and FYEKMQ (reference sequence). The V segment lost 5 bases and the J segment 4 bases; nucleotides outside the gene matches: 6. This CDR3 region has 14 residues. The chain's CDR3 is CASSVVAGAYEQYF. CDR3 nucleotide sequence: TGTGCCAGCAGCGTAGTAGCGGGAGCTTACGAGCAGTACTTC.

This clonotype came up many times. The chain links TRBV7-9 to TRBJ2-1; 8 bases fit TRBD1. Per germline, CDR1 SEHNR and CDR2 FQNEAQ (reference sequence). Losses at the gene ends were 5 bases for V and 6 bases for J; bases not matched to a gene: 15. This CDR3 comprises 17 residues. The chain's CDR3 is CASSPFTGTGISNEQFF. Here the CDR3 DNA reads TGTGCCAGCAGCCCTTTCACCGGGACAGGAATTTCCAATGAGCAGTTCTTC.

J is TRBJ2-1 and V is TRBV7-6; D is possibly TRBD2 (5 bases). CDR1 is SGHVS and CDR2 is FNYEAQ in the germline V gene. This CDR3 has 16 amino acids. Trimming stripped 3 bases from V and 7 bases from J, with 19 bases between. In DNA form, the CDR3 reads TGTGCCAGCAGCTTTAGCGAGAGTTTCGTCGAGAATGAGCAGTTCTTC. This gives the protein CASSFSESFVENEQFF.